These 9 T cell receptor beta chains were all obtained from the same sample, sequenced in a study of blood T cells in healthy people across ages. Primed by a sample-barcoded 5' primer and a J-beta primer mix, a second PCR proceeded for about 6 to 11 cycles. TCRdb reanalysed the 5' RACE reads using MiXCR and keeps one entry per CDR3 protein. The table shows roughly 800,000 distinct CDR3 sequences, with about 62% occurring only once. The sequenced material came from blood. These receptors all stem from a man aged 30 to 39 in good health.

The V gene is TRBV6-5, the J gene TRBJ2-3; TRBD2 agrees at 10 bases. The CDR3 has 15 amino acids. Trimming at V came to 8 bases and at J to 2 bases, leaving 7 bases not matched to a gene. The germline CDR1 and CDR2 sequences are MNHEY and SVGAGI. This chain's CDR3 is CASSRTSGTTDTQYF. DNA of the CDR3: TGTGCCAGCTCACGGACTAGCGGTACCACAGATACGCAGTATTTT.

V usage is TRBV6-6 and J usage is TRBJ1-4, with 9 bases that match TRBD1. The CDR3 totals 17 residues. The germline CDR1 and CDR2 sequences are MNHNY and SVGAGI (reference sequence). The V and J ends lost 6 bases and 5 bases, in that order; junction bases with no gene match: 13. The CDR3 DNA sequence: TGTGCCAGCAGACCGGGACAGGGAGGGATTGGCAATGAAAAACTGTTTTTT. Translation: CASRPGQGGIGNEKLFF.

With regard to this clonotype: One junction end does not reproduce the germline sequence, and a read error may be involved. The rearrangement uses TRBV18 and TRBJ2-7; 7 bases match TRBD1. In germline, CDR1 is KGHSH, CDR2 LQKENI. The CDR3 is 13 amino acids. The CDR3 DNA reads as TGTACCAGCTCACCCGCAGGGGGTGACGAGCAGTACTTC. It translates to CTSSPAGGDEQYF.

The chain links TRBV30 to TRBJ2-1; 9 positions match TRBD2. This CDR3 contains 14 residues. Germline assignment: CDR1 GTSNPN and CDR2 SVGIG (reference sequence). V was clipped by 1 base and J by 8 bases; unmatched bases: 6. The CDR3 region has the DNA TGTGCCTGGAGTGAGGAGGGACTAGCTTATGAGCAGTTCTTC. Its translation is CAWSEEGLAYEQFF.

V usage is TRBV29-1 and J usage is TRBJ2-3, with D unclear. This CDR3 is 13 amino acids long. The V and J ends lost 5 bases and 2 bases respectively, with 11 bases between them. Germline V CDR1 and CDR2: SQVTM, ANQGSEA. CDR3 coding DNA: TGCAGCGTTCCCCATCGGGCCACAGATACGCAGTATTTT. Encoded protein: CSVPHRATDTQYF.

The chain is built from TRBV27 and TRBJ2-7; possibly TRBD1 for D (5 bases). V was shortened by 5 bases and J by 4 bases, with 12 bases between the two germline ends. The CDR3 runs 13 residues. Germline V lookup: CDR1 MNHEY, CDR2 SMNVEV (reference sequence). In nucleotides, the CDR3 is TGTGCCAGCAGTACAGGAATAGGATACGAGCAGTACTTC. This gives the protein CASSTGIGYEQYF.

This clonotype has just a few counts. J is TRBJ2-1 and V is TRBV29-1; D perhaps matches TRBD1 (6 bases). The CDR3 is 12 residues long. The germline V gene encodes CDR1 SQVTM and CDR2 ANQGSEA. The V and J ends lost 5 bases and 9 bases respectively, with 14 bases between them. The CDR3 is CSVWGLRVEQFF. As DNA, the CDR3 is TGCAGCGTTTGGGGGCTTAGAGTTGAGCAGTTCTTC.

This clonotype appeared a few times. The CDR3 DNA sequence: TGCAGCGCTGGGGAGGAACGCGGTCAGTACTTC. The encoded protein is CSAGEERGQYF. The chain combines TRBV29-1 with TRBJ2-4; TRBD2 might be the D (6 bases). The CDR3 loop spans 11 amino acids. Trimming cost V 7 bases and J 12 bases, with 16 bases left between them. CDR1 is SQVTM, CDR2 ANQGSEA, per germline.

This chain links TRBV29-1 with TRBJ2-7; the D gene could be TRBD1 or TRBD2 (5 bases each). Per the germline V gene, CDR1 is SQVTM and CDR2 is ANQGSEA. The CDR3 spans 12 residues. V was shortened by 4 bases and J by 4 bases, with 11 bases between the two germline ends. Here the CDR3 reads CSVVGDGYEQYF. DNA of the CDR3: TGCAGCGTTGTGGGGGACGGATACGAGCAGTACTTC.